A selection of T cell receptor beta chains follows, all from one sample in a study of cytomegalovirus exposure and HLA in healthy donors. The assay was immunoSEQ multiplex PCR, and TCRdb's table has in-frame clones only and misses some. The table includes under 300,000 clones, 85% to 95% detected once. Material for sequencing was PBMCs. The source is a girl aged 2-10 years in good health and CMV-seronegative. Each CDR3 is given with its conserved first and last residue. The order of the fields is J gene, V gene, CDR3 protein.

J: TRBJ2-3
V: TRBV21-1
CDR3: CASSSRQGTDTQYF

J: TRBJ1-2
V: TRBV6-5
CDR3: CASSYSLGQGANGYTF

J: TRBJ2-2
V: TRBV5-1
CDR3: CASSLATGNTGELFF

J: TRBJ2-7
V: TRBV13
CDR3: CASSPAPHSGSPQRYF

J: TRBJ1-5
V: TRBV5-6
CDR3: CASSLADRWNQPQHF

J: TRBJ2-3
V: TRBV19
CDR3: CASSIGLARVTDTQYF

J: TRBJ2-3
V: TRBV7-9
CDR3: CASSPWRVGDTQYF

J: TRBJ1-2
V: TRBV9
CDR3: CASSGGGQGTGYTF

J: TRBJ1-4
V: TRBV4-1
CDR3: CASRDFATNEKLFF

J: TRBJ2-7
V: TRBV6-1
CDR3: CASRVTSGTYEQYF

J: TRBJ2-5
V: TRBV7-2
CDR3: CASTHPSGQETQYF

J: TRBJ1-2
V: TRBV19
CDR3: CASTSGNYGYTF

J: TRBJ2-2
V: TRBV30
CDR3: CAWSQIGGANTGELFF

J: TRBJ2-7
V: TRBV18
CDR3: CASSPSPTSYEQYF

J: TRBJ1-3
V: TRBV2
CDR3: CASSPDRGGGNTIYF

J: .
V: TRBV30
CDR3: CAWSSRSSEQYF

J: TRBJ1-2
V: TRBV5-4
CDR3: CASSLRAGDGYTF

J: TRBJ2-3
V: TRBV5-4
CDR3: CAIAGGDFTDTQYF

J: TRBJ2-3
V: TRBV15
CDR3: CATMPLAPTDTQYF

J: TRBJ2-7
V: TRBV13
CDR3: CASSLISGYEQYF

J: TRBJ2-3
V: TRBV13
CDR3: CASSPQGRTDTQYF

J: TRBJ2-1
V: TRBV5-4
CDR3: CASSLMEGWMDNEQFF

J: TRBJ2-7
V: TRBV7-2
CDR3: CASSLAGQVALEQYF

J: TRBJ2-2
V: TRBV25-1
CDR3: CANPDSTNTGELFF

J: TRBJ1-4
V: TRBV13
CDR3: CASSLGGKLFF

J: TRBJ1-5
V: TRBV28
CDR3: CASSSSGQPQHF

J: TRBJ2-7
V: TRBV28
CDR3: CASSGVGLAGIYEQYF

J: TRBJ2-7
V: TRBV5-6
CDR3: CASSLGVYEQYF

J: TRBJ2-7
V: TRBV19
CDR3: CASSMGLAYEQYF

J: TRBJ2-3
V: TRBV18
CDR3: CASSPLAGDTDTQYF

J: .
V: TRBV6-6
CDR3: CASIKQGPSYEQYF

J: TRBJ1-6
V: TRBV18
CDR3: CASTGFNSPLHF

J: TRBJ1-2
V: TRBV10-3
CDR3: CAIMDRGCGYTF

J: TRBJ1-1
V: TRBV28
CDR3: CASSFPGQGTEAFF

J: TRBJ2-1
V: TRBV5-1
CDR3: CASTGSTNNEQFF

J: TRBJ2-5
V: TRBV7-2
CDR3: CASSSRTGTTWETQYF

J: TRBJ2-1
V: TRBV13
CDR3: CASSSPTSGDYNEQFF

J: TRBJ1-5
V: TRBV5-4
CDR3: CASSLAQGWYQPQHF

J: TRBJ1-5
V: TRBV5-8
CDR3: CASSFGARDNQPQHF

J: TRBJ1-1
V: TRBV9
CDR3: CASSVGQVSEAFF

J: TRBJ1-2
V: TRBV28
CDR3: CASSPGGGYGYTF

J: TRBJ1-2
V: TRBV7-2
CDR3: CASSLLGDGYTF

J: TRBJ2-3
V: TRBV6-5
CDR3: CASRSPRVNTQYF

J: TRBJ2-3
V: TRBV5-4
CDR3: CASSERVPTDTQYF

J: TRBJ2-7
V: TRBV6-6
CDR3: CASSYLDRDFSYEQYF

J: TRBJ1-2
V: TRBV2
CDR3: CASKTGETNYGYTF

J: TRBJ2-7
V: TRBV7-8
CDR3: CASSFSMRYEQYF